These 9 T cell receptor beta chains originate from one sample sequenced in a study of early T cells in non-severe SARS-CoV-2 infection. MiXCR was run by TCRdb on the 5' RACE reads, yielding one entry per CDR3 protein. The sample lists some 28,000 distinct CDR3 sequences, about 10% seen once, with roughly 15% in the top ten. The material sequenced was whole blood. The source of these receptors is an adult who was a healthcare worker with PCR-confirmed SARS-CoV-2 infection or an uninfected control (not recorded which).

The rearrangement uses TRBV7-2 and TRBJ2-4, with a possible D match to TRBD2 (5 bases). The CDR3 spans 16 residues. Germline V gene lookup returns CDR1 SGHTA and CDR2 FQGNSA. V was pared by 5 bases and J by 0 bases, with 14 bases between. CDR3 sequence: CASSLHLGRAKNIQYF. Written as DNA, the CDR3 is TGTGCCAGCAGCCTACACTTAGGGAGAGCCAAAAACATTCAGTACTTC. Combining the CDR3 with reference TRBV7-2 and TRBJ2-4 gives the whole variable domain GAGVSQSPSNKVTEKGKDVELRCDPISGHTALYWYRQSLGQGLEFLIYFQGNSAPDKSGLPSDRFSAERTGGSVSTLTIQRTQQEDSAVYLCASSLHLGRAKNIQYFGAGTRLSVL.

By proportion, this clonotype is medium-sized. This chain's CDR3 is CASSLELEVANVLTF. Here the CDR3 DNA reads TGTGCCAGCAGCTTAGAACTGGAGGTGGCCAACGTCCTGACTTTC. The chain is built from TRBV7-8 and TRBJ2-6, with D maybe TRBD2 (5 bases). This CDR3 spans 15 amino acids. In germline, CDR1 is SGHVS, CDR2 FQNEAQ. Trimming pared 1 base from V and 6 bases from J, leaving 10 bases between.

The V gene is TRBV5-6, the J gene TRBJ1-1; D remains ambiguous. Germline CDR1 SGHDT, CDR2 YYEEEE. The CDR3 totals 16 residues. Trimming left V 3 bases short and J 0 bases short, with 15 bases between. CDR3 nucleotide sequence: TGTGCCAGCAGCTCCACCGCTGGACGGTTGAACACTGAAGCTTTCTTT. Residues: CASSSTAGRLNTEAFF.

The gene calls are TRBV7-9 and TRBJ2-3; D not certain. Germline V gives CDR1 SEHNR, CDR2 FQNEAQ (reference sequence). The CDR3 consists of 16 residues. Trimming cost V 1 base and J 2 bases, with 13 bases left between them. The CDR3 DNA is TGTGCCAGCAGCTTAGGGGCCCTCTCTTACACAGATACGCAGTATTTT. This encodes CASSLGALSYTDTQYF.

A few counts support this clonotype. V gene TRBV5-1 combines with J gene TRBJ1-2, with 7 bases fitting TRBD1. CDR1 SGHRS and CDR2 YFSETQ come from the germline V gene. The CDR3 is 18 residues long. V was clipped by 4 bases and J by 0 bases; unmatched bases: 15. The CDR3 DNA reads TGCGCCAGCAGCGTAATAGGGACAGACGCTTACGCTAACTATGGCTACACCTTC. Amino acid sequence: CASSVIGTDAYANYGYTF.

A single count supports this clonotype. Since a much larger clone is just one base distant, this may be a read error. V and J are TRBV7-6 and TRBJ2-7; TRBD1 agrees at 12 bases. The ends lost 1 base at V and 3 bases at J; junction bases unmatched: 4. The CDR3 is 16 residues long. Germline V lookup: CDR1 SGHVS, CDR2 FNYEAQ. In DNA form, the CDR3 reads TGTGCCAGCAGCTTAGTGGGGACAGGGGGCATCTACGAGCAGTACTTC. Translation: CASSLVGTGGIYEQYF.

This clonotype was picked up many times. The chain couples TRBV9 to TRBJ2-5, with TRBD2 as a possible D gene (5 bases). V was shortened by 0 bases and J by 5 bases, with 14 bases between the two germline ends. Germline lookup yields CDR1 SGDLS and CDR2 YYNGEE. The CDR3 is made up of 15 amino acids. In nucleotides, the CDR3 is TGTGCCAGCAGCGTAGGAGGGCTAGCTCAGGAGACCCAGTACTTC. Amino acid sequence: CASSVGGLAQETQYF.

This clonotype was seen many times. The DNA of the CDR3 is TGTGCCAGCAGACAGAGGGTGACCGGGGAGCTGTTTTTT. Protein: CASRQRVTGELFF. The chain combines TRBV12-3 or TRBV12-4 with TRBJ2-2; D might be TRBD2 (5 bases). Between the trimmed V and J ends, which lost 6 bases and 5 bases, there was a span of 10 bases. There are 13 residues in the CDR3.

The rearrangement joins TRBV6-1 to TRBJ2-2, with D perhaps TRBD1 (6 bases). The CDR3 loop spans 14 amino acids. Per germline, CDR1 MNHNS and CDR2 SASEGT. The ends were cut back, 6 bases at V and 0 bases at J, with 8 bases in the middle. CDR3 region: CASRSGANTGELFF. CDR3 coding DNA: TGTGCCAGCAGATCAGGGGCGAACACCGGGGAGCTGTTTTTT.